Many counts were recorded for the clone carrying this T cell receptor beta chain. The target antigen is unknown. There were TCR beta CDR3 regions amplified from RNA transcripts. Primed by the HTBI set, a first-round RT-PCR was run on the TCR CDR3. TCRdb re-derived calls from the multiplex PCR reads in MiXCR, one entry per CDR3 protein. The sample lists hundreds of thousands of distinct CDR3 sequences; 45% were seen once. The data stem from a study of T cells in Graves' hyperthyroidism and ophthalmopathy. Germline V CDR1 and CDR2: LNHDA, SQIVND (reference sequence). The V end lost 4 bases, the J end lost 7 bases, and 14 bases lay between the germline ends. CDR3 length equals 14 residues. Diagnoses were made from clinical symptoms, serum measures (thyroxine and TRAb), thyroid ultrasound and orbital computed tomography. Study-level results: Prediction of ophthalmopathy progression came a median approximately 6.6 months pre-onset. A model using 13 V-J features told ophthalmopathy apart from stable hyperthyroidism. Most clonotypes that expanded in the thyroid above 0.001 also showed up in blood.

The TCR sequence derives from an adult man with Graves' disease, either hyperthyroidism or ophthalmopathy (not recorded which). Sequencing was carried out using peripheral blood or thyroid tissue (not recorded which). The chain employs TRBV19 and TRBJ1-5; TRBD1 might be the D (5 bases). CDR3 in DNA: TGTGCCAGTAGTACGGGTCAGGGAGGCCAGCCCCAGCATTTT. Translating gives CASSTGQGGQPQHF.